The 17 T cell receptor beta chains reported below all come from one sample, sequenced in a study of beta chain features in type 1 diabetes. Expressed TCRB transcripts were sequenced because the isolated RNA had all been reverse transcribed beforehand. Clones were read by immunoSEQ multiplex PCR, and TCRdb kept only the in-frame ones, dropping some. The table has about 270,000 clones, roughly 15% seen once. Specimen: naive CD4+ T cells from blood. The receptors originated from a woman aged 40 to 50 in good health.

The chain combines TRBV7-2 with TRBJ2-3; 12 bases are a match to TRBD2. CDR1 is SGHTA and CDR2 is FQGNSA in the germline V gene. V trimming: 3 bases; J trimming: 3 bases; junction bases outside the gene matches: 4. The CDR3 runs 16 residues. The chain's CDR3 is CASSLLAGGPTDTQYF. Written as DNA, the CDR3 is TGTGCCAGCAGCTTGCTAGCGGGGGGGCCAACAGATACGCAGTATTTT.

The V gene is TRBV5-4, the J gene TRBJ2-5; TRBD2 matches 9 bases. V lost 1 base and J lost 6; bases outside the gene matches: 7. The CDR3 contains 15 residues. The germline V gene encodes CDR1 SGHNT and CDR2 YYREEE (reference sequence). The CDR3 sequence: CASSLPSGEHQTQYF. CDR3 coding DNA: TGTGCCAGCAGCTTGCCTAGCGGGGAGCACCAGACCCAGTACTTC. Full variable domain (remainder filled in from reference TRBV5-4 and TRBJ2-5): ETGVTQSPTHLIKTRGQQVTLRCSSQSGHNTVSWYQQALGQGPQFIFQYYREEENGRGNFPPRFSGLQFPNYSSELNVNALELDDSALYLCASSLPSGEHQTQYFGPGTRLLVL.

This clone came up many times. The chain employs TRBV4-3 and TRBJ1-4; no firm D call. CDR3 size: 14 residues. The V gene lost 0 bases and the J gene lost 8 bases, with 10 bases spanning the gap. Germline V lookup: CDR1 LGHNA, CDR2 YSLEER. CDR3 protein: CASSQDRRGEKLFF. In nucleotides, the CDR3 is TGCGCCAGCAGCCAAGATCGAAGAGGGGAAAAACTGTTTTTT.

This clone showed up just a few times. The chain carries TRBV7-9 and TRBJ2-1; 8 nucleotides align to TRBD1. The CDR3 consists of 15 residues. From germline, CDR1 is SEHNR and CDR2 FQNEAQ (reference sequence). The V and J ends lost 7 bases and 4 bases, in that order; junction bases with no gene match: 9. The CDR3 coding sequence is TGTGCCAGCAACCAACCGACAGGGGAGTACAATGAGCAGTTCTTC. Translating gives CASNQPTGEYNEQFF.

The chain combines TRBV19 with TRBJ1-1; D possibly corresponds to TRBD1 (6 bases). Germline V CDR1 and CDR2: LNHDA, SQIVND (reference sequence). V lost 4 bases and J 1 base, leaving 13 bases between the germline ends. The CDR3 runs to 15 residues. The CDR3 protein is CASSTGDTWNTEAFF. The DNA for the CDR3 is TGTGCCAGTAGTACCGGGGACACGTGGAACACTGAAGCTTTCTTT.

The V and J genes are TRBV27 and TRBJ2-7, with 7 bases fitting TRBD1. This CDR3 has 15 residues. CDR1 is MNHEY, CDR2 SMNVEV, per germline (reference sequence). Trimming removed 8 bases from V and 2 bases from J; junction bases left unmatched: 12. The CDR3 spells CASGSFEGATYEQYF. CDR3 coding DNA: TGTGCCAGCGGCAGTTTCGAGGGGGCGACCTACGAGCAGTACTTC.

The rearrangement uses TRBV2 and TRBJ2-5, with D possibly being TRBD2 (5 bases). Germline values: CDR1 SNHLY, CDR2 FYNNEI. The V end was cut by 6 bases, the J end by 0 bases, with 8 bases between. The CDR3 sequence is 13 residues long. This chain's CDR3 is CASRSDYQETQYF. CDR3 coding DNA: TGTGCCAGCAGGTCGGACTACCAAGAGACCCAGTACTTC.

In its sample, this clone was seen a few times. The chain carries TRBV14 and TRBJ1-2; a weak D match, TRBD1 (5 bases). The CDR3 consists of 15 residues. Germline CDR1 is SGHDN and CDR2 is FVKESK. With 3 bases removed from V and 3 bases from J, the gap between germline ends came to 14 bases. As DNA, the CDR3 is TGTGCCAGCAGCCAGATACAGTCGGGGGACTATGGCTACACCTTC. This encodes CASSQIQSGDYGYTF.

The gene calls are TRBV7-2 and TRBJ1-6; 11 bases map to TRBD1. The CDR3 covers 18 residues. The germline V gene encodes CDR1 SGHTA and CDR2 FQGNSA. The ends lost 2 bases at V and 9 bases at J; junction bases unmatched: 12. The CDR3: CASSLPGQGVWMGSPLHF. CDR3 DNA sequence: TGTGCCAGCAGCTTACCGGGACAGGGGGTTTGGATGGGTTCACCCCTCCACTTT.

The CDR3 sequence is CASSWTSDLSSYEQYF. The DNA of the CDR3 is TGTGCCAGCAGCTGGACTAGCGATTTGAGCTCCTACGAGCAGTACTTC. The genes are TRBV11-1 and TRBJ2-5, with 9 bases lining up with TRBD2. Matching the DNA end better, TRBJ2-7 makes the J call doubtful. The V gene's germline CDR1 is SGHAT and CDR2 FQDESV (reference sequence). The CDR3 totals 16 residues.

The chain links TRBV29-1 to TRBJ2-2, with 9 positions matching TRBD2. V was pared by 4 bases and J by 0 bases, with 6 bases of the junction left unmatched. The CDR3 contains 16 residues. CDR1 SQVTM and CDR2 ANQGSEA come from the germline V gene. The CDR3 reads CSVGGRGGTNTGELFF. CDR3 DNA sequence: TGCAGCGTTGGAGGGCGGGGGGGGACGAACACCGGGGAGCTGTTTTTT.

This clone came up a few times. This chain links TRBV5-6 with TRBJ2-7, with 7 bases identical to TRBD1. Germline CDR1 and CDR2: SGHDT and YYEEEE. The ends lost 5 bases at V and 1 base at J; junction bases unmatched: 6. The CDR3 has 14 amino acids. The CDR3 DNA is TGTGCCAGCAGAAGACAGGGCAAGTCCTACGAGCAGTACTTC. This translates into CASRRQGKSYEQYF.

The chain uses TRBV7-9 and TRBJ2-7; D might be TRBD2 (6 bases). CDR1 is SEHNR and CDR2 is FQNEAQ in the germline V gene (reference sequence). V was trimmed by 5 bases and J by 7 bases, leaving 21 bases between them. This CDR3 is 15 amino acids long. In nucleotides, the CDR3 is TGTGCCAGCAGCCCCCAGTTGGGGAGGACGCGGGAGCAGTACTTC. Translating gives CASSPQLGRTREQYF.

This clone occurred a few times. The J gene is TRBJ2-7, the V gene TRBV5-4; 8 bases are shared with TRBD2. The V gene end was trimmed by 4 bases and the J gene end by 6 bases; junction bases not matched to a gene: 6. The CDR3 has 13 amino acids. In germline, CDR1 is SGHNT, CDR2 YYREEE (reference sequence). Written as DNA, the CDR3 is TGTGCCAGCAGCCGACGACTAGCGACCGAGCAGTACTTC. Translating gives CASSRRLATEQYF.

Notes on this clone: In the same sample, other DNA sequences code for this CDR3. The gene calls are TRBV6-5 and TRBJ2-1, with D perhaps TRBD2 (5 bases). CDR3 length: 12 amino acids. Deletions cut 2 bases from V and 7 bases from J, with 6 bases between. CDR1 is MNHEY and CDR2 is SVGAGI in the germline V gene. CDR3 sequence (DNA): TGTGCCAGCAGTTACCCGGGAAATGAGCAGTTCTTC. Translated, it gives CASSYPGNEQFF.

This clone was seen a few times. This sequence joins TRBV29-1 and TRBJ1-2; weak D call: TRBD1 (5 bases). The CDR3 spans 12 residues. V shed 2 bases and J shed 2 bases, with 6 bases lying between them. CDR1 and CDR2 from the germline V gene are SQVTM and ANQGSEA. This chain's CDR3 is CSVERGNYGYTF. CDR3 DNA: TGCAGCGTTGAAAGGGGAAACTATGGCTACACCTTC. Supplemented by reference TRBV29-1 and TRBJ1-2, the full variable domain reads SAVISQKPSRDICQRGTSLTIQCQVDSQVTMMFWYRQQPGQSLTLIATANQGSEATYESGFVIDKFPISRPNLTFSTLTVSNMSPEDSSIYLCSVERGNYGYTFGSGTRLTVV.

Only a few counts were recorded for this clone. The chain joins TRBV29-1 to TRBJ1-2, with TRBD1 matching 7 bases. The CDR3 sequence is 13 residues long. The germline V gene has CDR1 SQVTM and CDR2 ANQGSEA. V dropped 6 bases and J dropped 2; count of bases not matched to a gene: 6. The CDR3 spells CSVGRDRNYGYTF. The CDR3 DNA sequence: TGCAGCGTGGGCCGGGACAGAAACTATGGCTACACCTTC.